A selection of T cell receptor beta chains follows, all from one sample in a study of blood T cell repertoires in COVID-19. Assay: immunoSEQ multiplex PCR; the TCRdb copy retains only in-frame clones and omits some. The data hold about 90,000 clones, with approximately 78% observed a single time. Sequencing was performed on peripheral blood. The receptors originated from a human donor in a cohort sampled during active COVID-19. Each CDR3 is given with its conserved first and last residue. The order of the fields is CDR3 DNA, CDR3 protein, D gene, clone size, V gene, J gene. A D gene is named only where the DNA matches it firmly. Where a row states a size, it is once, few, many or the class of an expanded clone; other rows omit it.

TGTGCCAGCAGCCCGATACAGGCCACTACTTACAATGAGCAGTTCTTC,CASSPIQATTYNEQFF,.,.,TRBV7-6,TRBJ2-1
TGTGCCAGCAGGGGGACAGGCCCCTATGGCTACACCTTC,CASRGTGPYGYTF,TRBD1,.,TRBV12-3/TRBV12-4,TRBJ1-2
TGCGCCAGCAGCTTCCGGGACAGGGCGACCGGGGAGCTGTTTTTT,CASSFRDRATGELFF,TRBD1,few,TRBV5-1,TRBJ2-2
TGCGCCAGCAGCGCTTACAGGGGTTTCACTGAAGCTTTCTTT,CASSAYRGFTEAFF,TRBD1,.,TRBV5-1,TRBJ1-1
TGTGCCATGGGGGGATCCGGCGGGAACTATGGCTACACCTTC,CAMGGSGGNYGYTF,.,.,TRBV6-5,TRBJ1-2
TGTGCCAGCAGCTTAGCTGGAGGGTTCAATGGCTATGGCTACACCTTC,CASSLAGGFNGYGYTF,.,.,TRBV7-2,TRBJ1-2
TGTGCCAGTAGTATTATAGTCCAAGAGACCCAGTACTTC,CASSIIVQETQYF,.,.,TRBV19,TRBJ2-5
TGTGCCAGCAGTGAACAGGCCCATGGTGGCTACACCTTC,CASSEQAHGGYTF,.,.,TRBV6-1,TRBJ1-2
TGTGCCTGGAGACTCGCGGGGGGGTTTCGCACCGGGGAGCTGTTTTTT,CAWRLAGGFRTGELFF,TRBD2,.,TRBV30,TRBJ2-2
TGTGCCAGCGGGAGTGGGCGGGGGCGCGGCTACACCTTC,CASGSGRGRGYTF,.,.,TRBV6-5,TRBJ1-2
TGTGCCAGCAGCTTGGCCAGAGATACGCAGTATTTT,CASSLARDTQYF,.,.,TRBV5-8,TRBJ2-3
TGTGCCAGCTCCCCCGGACAGGGGGCGGGAGAGACCCAGTACTTC,CASSPGQGAGETQYF,TRBD1,.,TRBV18,TRBJ2-5
TGTGCCAGCAGCTCGAGGAGGGGCTCCTATAATTCACCCCTCCACTTT,CASSSRRGSYNSPLHF,.,.,TRBV5-6,TRBJ1-6
TGTGCCAGCAGCCCTCTAGCGACCGGGGAGCTGTTTTTT,CASSPLATGELFF,.,once,TRBV5-6,TRBJ2-2
TGTGCCAGCAGCGCCGACAGGGCGTTGGGCTACACCTTC,CASSADRALGYTF,TRBD1,.,TRBV6-5,TRBJ1-2
TGTGCTAGTGGTTACCCGGAGGGGGCAGCCTCTTCTGGGGCCAACGTCCTGACTTTC,CASGYPEGAASSGANVLTF,.,once,TRBV12-5,TRBJ2-6
TGTGCCATCAGTGAGGTTGGCGGGGGGGCCTTAGATACGCAGTATTTT,CAISEVGGGALDTQYF,TRBD2,.,TRBV10-3,TRBJ2-3
TGCGCCAGCAGCACCGGACTAGCGGGGACAATGGATACGCAGTATTTT,CASSTGLAGTMDTQYF,TRBD2,once,TRBV5-1,TRBJ2-3
TGCGCCAGCAGCCAGCCTGCGGCGGGGGGGACAGATACGCAGTATTTT,CASSQPAAGGTDTQYF,TRBD2,.,TRBV4-1,TRBJ2-3
TGCGCCAGCAGCGGACAGGGCAACACTGAAGCTTTCTTT,CASSGQGNTEAFF,TRBD1,.,TRBV10-2,TRBJ1-1
TGTGCCAGCAGCGCTGCAGGGGGCGCGGGCAATCAGCCCCAGCATTTT,CASSAAGGAGNQPQHF,TRBD1,.,TRBV9,TRBJ1-5
TGTGCCAGCAAGCGAGGGAGCGGGGATGAGCAGTTCTTC,CASKRGSGDEQFF,TRBD2,.,TRBV3-1/TRBV3-2,TRBJ2-1
TGTGCCAGTATGGACAGGGCCGGGTCCTACAATGAGCAGTTCTTC,CASMDRAGSYNEQFF,TRBD1,.,TRBV19,TRBJ2-1
TGTGCCAGCAGCGGTCTTGCGGGGGGACCCTTAAACACCGGGGAGCTGTTTTTT,CASSGLAGGPLNTGELFF,TRBD2,.,TRBV11-3,TRBJ2-2
TGTGCCAGTAGTTCGTCTAGCGGGGGGGCGGGTAATGAGCAGTTCTTC,CASSSSSGGAGNEQFF,TRBD2,.,TRBV19,TRBJ2-1
TGTGCCAGCAGCTCCCGGACTAACTATGGCTACATCTTC,CASSSRTNYGYIF,.,.,TRBV7-2,TRBJ1-2
TGTGCCAGCAGCCCGACAAGGCTAGCTATCACCGGGGAGCTGTTTTTT,CASSPTRLAITGELFF,.,few,TRBV7-8,TRBJ2-2
TGTGCCAGCAAAACGGGGGGGCGTGAGACCCAGTACTTC,CASKTGGRETQYF,TRBD2,.,TRBV12-3/TRBV12-4,TRBJ2-5
TGTGCCAGCAGTGAAAGGAGTTCCACAGATACGCAGTATTTT,CASSERSSTDTQYF,.,.,TRBV25-1,TRBJ2-3
TGTGCCAGCAGCGTAGAATGGCAGGGGGCAAGGAATTCACCCCTCCACTTT,CASSVEWQGARNSPLHF,TRBD1,.,TRBV9,TRBJ1-6
TGTGCCAGCAGCTACCCAGGGGGGTATGGCTACACCTTC,CASSYPGGYGYTF,TRBD1,.,TRBV6-5,TRBJ1-2
TGCGCCAGCAGCCGCGGCGGGCCCCTCGAATACCAGTACTTC,CASSRGGPLEYQYF,.,.,TRBV4-1,TRBJ2-5
TGCAGCGTTGCAGGAAACTATGGCTACACCTTC,CSVAGNYGYTF,.,.,TRBV29-1,TRBJ1-2
TGCGCCAGCAGCTTGGCCCCGTCGGGGTCCTACGAGCAGTACTTC,CASSLAPSGSYEQYF,.,.,TRBV5-1,TRBJ2-7
TGTGCCACCAGTGGGACTACAAGAGATACGCAGTATTTT,CATSGTTRDTQYF,.,.,TRBV24-1,TRBJ2-3
TGTGCCAGCAGTGAGGACAGGGGGGAACAGTACTTC,CASSEDRGEQYF,TRBD1,few,TRBV2,TRBJ2-7
TGCGCCAGCAGCAGGTGGACAGGGGGAAATTCACCCCTCCACTTT,CASSRWTGGNSPLHF,TRBD1,.,TRBV4-3,TRBJ1-6
TGTGCCAGCAGCTTGTACGGCGGGTCGGCTGGAAACACCATATATTTT,CASSLYGGSAGNTIYF,.,.,TRBV5-5,TRBJ1-3
TGTGCCAGCAGCGCCGCTGGGACTATTTATGAGCAGTTCTTC,CASSAAGTIYEQFF,TRBD2,.,TRBV9,TRBJ2-1
TGTGCCAGTAGTATAGACGGACAGTCCTCTGGAAACACCATATATTTT,CASSIDGQSSGNTIYF,.,.,TRBV19,TRBJ1-3